Below, 29 T cell receptor beta chains from the same sample are listed, as sequenced in a study of blood T cell repertoires in COVID-19. The data were produced by immunoSEQ multiplex PCR, yet TCRdb's version contains in-frame clones alone and is incomplete. Of under 150,000 clones listed, over 75% are singletons. The sequencing sample was made of PBMCs or T cells enriched from blood (not recorded which). The receptors here all came from a man aged 50-60 years in a cohort exposed to, infected with or recovered from COVID-19 (not recorded which).

The chain is built from TRBV6-5 and TRBJ1-6, with D perhaps matching TRBD1 (5 bases). The CDR3 runs to 13 residues. Looked up from germline, CDR1 is MNHEY and CDR2 is SVGAGI. V was pared by 4 bases and J by 17 bases, with 18 bases between. CDR3 amino acids: CASSFPDTGFIHF. CDR3 DNA: TGTGCCAGCAGTTTCCCGGACACAGGCTTTATCCACTTT.

J is TRBJ1-5 and V is TRBV28; 7 bases agree with TRBD1. CDR1 MDHEN and CDR2 SYDVKM come from the germline V gene. The CDR3 has 14 amino acids. V was pared by 2 bases and J by 6 bases, with 4 bases of the junction left unmatched. This CDR3 reads CASSLTTGSQPQHF. In DNA form, the CDR3 reads TGTGCCAGCAGTTTAACGACAGGGAGTCAGCCCCAGCATTTT.

The chain links TRBV7-6 to TRBJ2-7, with 9 bases identical to TRBD2. CDR1 is SGHVS, CDR2 FNYEAQ, per germline. CDR3 length: 16 residues. V lost 4 bases and J lost 2; bases outside the gene matches: 9. This CDR3 is CASSWTSETPPYEQYF. The CDR3 DNA is TGTGCCAGCAGCTGGACTAGCGAGACCCCCCCCTACGAGCAGTACTTC. Full variable domain (outside the CDR3, taken from reference TRBV7-6 and TRBJ2-7): GAGVSQSPRYKVTKRGQDVALRCDPISGHVSLYWYRQALGQGPEFLTYFNYEAQQDKSGLPNDRFSAERPEGSISTLTIQRTEQRDSAMYRCASSWTSETPPYEQYFGPGTRLTVT.

This rearrangement joins TRBV19 to TRBJ2-3, with a weak D call TRBD2 (6 bases). The CDR3 is made up of 14 amino acids. Germline V gene data show CDR1 as LNHDA and CDR2 as SQIVND (reference sequence). V was trimmed by 1 base and J by 5 bases, leaving 10 bases between them. The CDR3 bases are TGTGCCAGTAGTATAGGGGACTGGGGAGATACGCAGTATTTT. It translates to CASSIGDWGDTQYF.

The chain combines TRBV12-5 with TRBJ1-5; maybe TRBD1 (6 bases). Germline values: CDR1 LGHNT, CDR2 FRNRAP. This CDR3 region has 18 residues. V was clipped by 6 bases and J by 5 bases, with 26 bases between them. The CDR3 region is CASGLYYIRGGEDQPQHF. As DNA, the CDR3 is TGTGCTAGTGGCCTCTATTATATCAGGGGTGGAGAGGATCAGCCCCAGCATTTT.

The chain combines TRBV4-3 with TRBJ1-2; tentative D call: TRBD1 (5 bases). V was clipped by 4 bases and J by 0 bases, with 15 bases between them. Germline assignment: CDR1 LGHNA and CDR2 YSLEER. CDR3 size: 16 residues. CDR3 residues: CASSPFGGGPNYGYTF. The CDR3 nucleotides read TGCGCCAGCAGCCCTTTTGGGGGGGGTCCTAACTATGGCTACACCTTC.

The V and J genes are TRBV24-1 and TRBJ1-6; D remains unclear. V was clipped by 6 bases and J by 4 bases, with 6 bases between them. Germline CDR1 and CDR2: KGHDR and SFDVKD. The CDR3 length is 13 residues. DNA for the CDR3: TGTGCCACCAGTAGTCAGTATAATTCACCCCTCCACTTT. Amino acids: CATSSQYNSPLHF.

The gene calls are TRBV20-1 and TRBJ2-1, with 8 bases matching TRBD2. The CDR3 has 11 residues. The V segment lost 4 bases and the J segment 7 bases; nucleotides outside the gene matches: 0. Looked up from germline, CDR1 is DFQATT and CDR2 is SNEGSKA (reference sequence). CDR3: CSATGGNEQFF. DNA of the CDR3: TGCAGTGCTACGGGGGGGAATGAGCAGTTCTTC.

V and J are TRBV7-2 and TRBJ2-3, with 13 bases that match TRBD2. The CDR3 contains 17 residues. V shed 5 bases, J shed 1 base, and the junction held 6 bases outside the gene matches. Germline CDR1 is SGHTA and CDR2 is FQGNSA. The CDR3 spells CASSTGTSGARTDTQYF. CDR3 coding DNA: TGTGCCAGCAGCACCGGGACTAGCGGGGCCCGCACAGATACGCAGTATTTT.

V is TRBV19 and J is TRBJ2-3; 13 bases are shared with TRBD2. The V gene end was trimmed by 5 bases and the J gene end by 3 bases; junction bases not matched to a gene: 2. The germline V gene encodes CDR1 LNHDA and CDR2 SQIVND (reference sequence). CDR3 length equals 15 residues. Here the CDR3 reads CASSLTSGGTDTQYF. The CDR3 region has the DNA TGTGCCAGTAGTCTGACTAGCGGGGGGACAGATACGCAGTATTTT.

V gene TRBV13 combines with J gene TRBJ2-3; 7 bases fit TRBD1. The V gene's germline CDR1 is PRHDT and CDR2 FYEKMQ (reference sequence). Losses at the gene ends were 1 base for V and 2 bases for J; bases not matched to a gene: 6. This CDR3 has 16 amino acids. This CDR3 reads CASSLVGQEFTDTQYF. CDR3 nucleotide sequence: TGTGCCAGCAGCTTAGTTGGACAGGAGTTCACAGATACGCAGTATTTT.

Here the CDR3 reads CASTSLVEQFF. Written as DNA, the CDR3 is TGTGCCAGCACCTCCCTAGTCGAGCAGTTCTTC. The chain recombines TRBV7-2 with TRBJ2-1; D is uncertain. Germline V gives CDR1 SGHTA, CDR2 FQGNSA. The CDR3 has 11 residues. Between the trimmed V and J ends, which lost 7 bases and 10 bases, there was a span of 11 bases.

J is TRBJ2-3 and V is TRBV6-5; D is perhaps TRBD2 (7 bases). CDR1 and CDR2 (germline): MNHEY, SVGAGI. There are 15 residues in the CDR3. The V gene lost 0 bases and the J gene lost 5 bases, with 12 bases spanning the gap. CDR3 in DNA: TGTGCCAGCAGTTACTCCCGGGGGGCTGGAGATACGCAGTATTTT. Translation gives CASSYSRGAGDTQYF.

The chain couples TRBV19 to TRBJ1-3; D call uncertain. This CDR3 region has 13 residues. The V end lost 7 bases, the J end lost 0 bases, and 7 bases lay between the germline ends. From germline, CDR1 is LNHDA and CDR2 SQIVND (reference sequence). As DNA, the CDR3 is TGTGCCAGTACCGCTAACTCTGGAAACACCATATATTTT. This translates into CASTANSGNTIYF.

The chain employs TRBV2 and TRBJ1-5; D possibly corresponds to TRBD1 (5 bases). Deletions cut 1 base from V and 6 bases from J, with 7 bases between. This CDR3 is built from 13 residues. Germline V lookup: CDR1 SNHLY, CDR2 FYNNEI. The CDR3 loop reads CASSEGQGQPQHF. CDR3 in DNA: TGTGCCAGCAGTGAAGGTCAGGGTCAGCCCCAGCATTTT.

The CDR3 loop is CAISGTLGAGNTIYF. The CDR3 DNA reads as TGTGCCATCAGTGGAACACTTGGGGCAGGAAACACCATATATTTT. The V gene is TRBV10-3, the J gene TRBJ1-3; maybe TRBD1 (5 bases). Germline lookup yields CDR1 ENHRY and CDR2 SYGVKD. V lost 4 bases and J 4 bases, leaving 14 bases between the germline ends. The CDR3 contains 15 residues.

The rearrangement links TRBV18 to TRBJ1-5, with D maybe TRBD1 (5 bases). The CDR3 is 12 amino acids. Trimming shortened V by 3 bases and J by 6 bases, and 6 bases separated the two germline ends. CDR1 KGHSH and CDR2 LQKENI come from the germline V gene. DNA for the CDR3: TGTGCCAGCTCACCGGGGGGTCAGCCCCAGCATTTT. Protein: CASSPGGQPQHF. Supplemented by reference TRBV18 and TRBJ1-5, the full variable domain reads NAGVMQNPRHLVRRRGQEARLRCSPMKGHSHVYWYRQLPEEGLKFMVYLQKENIIDESGMPKERFSAEFPKEGPSILRIQQVVRGDSAAYFCASSPGGQPQHFGDGTRLSIL.

The chain has TRBV3-1 (or the pseudogene TRBV3-2) and TRBJ1-5; D uncertain. Germline values: CDR1 LGHDT, CDR2 YNNKEL (reference sequence). The CDR3 covers 13 residues. Trimming pared 5 bases from V and 4 bases from J, leaving 9 bases between. The CDR3 is CASSSGLNQPQHF. Here the CDR3 DNA reads TGTGCCAGCAGCTCCGGACTTAATCAGCCCCAGCATTTT.

The V and J genes are TRBV2 and TRBJ2-7, with D possibly TRBD2 on 6 matching bases. The ends were cut back, 6 bases at V and 11 bases at J, with 11 bases in the middle. The CDR3 extends over 10 amino acids. Germline V lookup: CDR1 SNHLY, CDR2 FYNNEI. CDR3 sequence reads: CASRGGSEYF. The DNA of the CDR3 is TGTGCCAGCAGGGGGGGAAGCGAGTACTTC. Full variable domain (outside the CDR3, taken from reference TRBV2 and TRBJ2-7): EPEVTQTPSHQVTQMGQEVILRCVPISNHLYFYWYRQILGQKVEFLVSFYNNEISEKSEIFDDQFSVERPDGSNFTLKIRSTKLEDSAMYFCASRGGSEYFGPGTRLTVT.

This clone was seen a few times. This chain links TRBV7-9 with TRBJ1-5, with D uncertain. Trimming shortened V by 5 bases and J by 6 bases, and 11 bases separated the two germline ends. Germline V gene sequence: CDR1 SEHNR, CDR2 FQNEAQ (reference sequence). The CDR3 extends over 13 amino acids. Here the CDR3 reads CASSQIAGQPQHF. For the CDR3, the DNA is TGTGCCAGCAGCCAGATAGCCGGTCAGCCCCAGCATTTT.

This clone was picked up a small number of times. V usage is TRBV7-6 and J usage is TRBJ2-7; 8 nucleotides line up with TRBD1. V was pared by 5 bases and J by 3 bases, with 15 bases of the junction left unmatched. Germline V gene sequence: CDR1 SGHVS, CDR2 FNYEAQ. The length of the CDR3 is 17 residues. The CDR3 DNA reads as TGTGCCAGCAGCACAACGTACATGGGACAGGACAGCTACGAGCAGTACTTC. Translating gives CASSTTYMGQDSYEQYF.

The chain uses TRBV24-1 and TRBJ2-3, with a weak D call TRBD2 (5 bases). The CDR3 extends over 15 amino acids. CDR1 and CDR2 (germline): KGHDR, SFDVKD. V was cut by 2 bases and J by 12 bases, with 20 bases left in between. CDR3 sequence (DNA): TGTGCCACCAGTGATTCGCGGGTCGGCAGGACCTCCCAGTATTTT. Its protein product is CATSDSRVGRTSQYF.

This clone was detected only a few times. The genes are TRBV7-6 and TRBJ2-1; 15 bases line up with TRBD2. The germline gives CDR1 SGHVS, CDR2 FNYEAQ. The CDR3 runs to 18 residues. With 1 base clipped from V and 2 bases from J, the junction kept 3 bases outside the gene matches. The CDR3 reads CASSLVGLAGGPYNEQFF. The CDR3 nucleotides read TGTGCCAGCAGCTTAGTGGGACTAGCGGGAGGCCCCTACAATGAGCAGTTCTTC. The complete variable domain, with remaining parts taken from reference TRBV7-6 and TRBJ2-1, reads GAGVSQSPRYKVTKRGQDVALRCDPISGHVSLYWYRQALGQGPEFLTYFNYEAQQDKSGLPNDRFSAERPEGSISTLTIQRTEQRDSAMYRCASSLVGLAGGPYNEQFFGPGTRLTVL.

This rearrangement joins TRBV27 to TRBJ1-2; tentative D call: TRBD1 (5 bases). Trimming left V 0 bases short and J 8 bases short, with 10 bases between. The germline V gene has CDR1 MNHEY and CDR2 SMNVEV (reference sequence). The CDR3 covers 13 residues. DNA of the CDR3: TGTGCCAGCAGTTTATCGCGGGGCGCAGGCTACACCTTC. Its protein product is CASSLSRGAGYTF.

The chain uses TRBV6-5 and TRBJ2-7; 8 bases are shared with TRBD2. The germline CDR1 and CDR2 sequences are MNHEY and SVGAGI. V was clipped by 6 bases and J by 2 bases; unmatched bases: 6. The CDR3 is 14 residues long. The CDR3, as DNA: TGTGCCAGCAGCCCCGGGACTAGGGCCTACGAGCAGTACTTC. It specifies CASSPGTRAYEQYF.

V usage is TRBV24-1 and J usage is TRBJ2-3; the match to TRBD2 covers 9 bases. The V and J ends lost 6 bases and 1 base, in that order; junction bases with no gene match: 4. This CDR3 contains 15 residues. In germline, CDR1 is KGHDR, CDR2 SFDVKD. The chain's CDR3 is CATSRASGGTDTQYF. The DNA for the CDR3 is TGTGCCACCAGTCGGGCTAGCGGGGGCACAGATACGCAGTATTTT.

The chain uses TRBV3-1 (or the pseudogene TRBV3-2) and TRBJ2-1; the D gene is possibly TRBD2 (5 bases). V was trimmed by 0 bases and J by 9 bases, leaving 9 bases between them. CDR1 and CDR2 from the germline V gene are LGHDT and YNNKEL (reference sequence). CDR3 length equals 13 residues. The CDR3: CASSQDNSGEQFF. The CDR3 coding sequence is TGTGCCAGCAGCCAAGATAACAGCGGTGAGCAGTTCTTC.

The rearrangement uses TRBV6-2 or TRBV6-3 and TRBJ2-7; tentatively, D is TRBD2 (5 bases). The CDR3 extends over 13 amino acids. The ends were cut back, 4 bases at V and 2 bases at J, with 9 bases in the middle. CDR1 and CDR2 (germline): MNHEY, SVGEGT. The DNA of the CDR3 is TGTGCCAGCAGTTTAGCGTGGCCCTACGAGCAGTACTTC. It codes for CASSLAWPYEQYF.

The chain employs TRBV11-2 and TRBJ1-2; D perhaps matches TRBD1 (5 bases). CDR3 length equals 14 residues. V was clipped by 7 bases and J by 4 bases, with 16 bases between them. Per germline, CDR1 SGHAT and CDR2 FQNNGV. The CDR3 region is CASTEGRGGYGYTF. CDR3 nucleotides: TGTGCCAGCACGGAGGGTAGGGGTGGCTATGGCTACACCTTC.